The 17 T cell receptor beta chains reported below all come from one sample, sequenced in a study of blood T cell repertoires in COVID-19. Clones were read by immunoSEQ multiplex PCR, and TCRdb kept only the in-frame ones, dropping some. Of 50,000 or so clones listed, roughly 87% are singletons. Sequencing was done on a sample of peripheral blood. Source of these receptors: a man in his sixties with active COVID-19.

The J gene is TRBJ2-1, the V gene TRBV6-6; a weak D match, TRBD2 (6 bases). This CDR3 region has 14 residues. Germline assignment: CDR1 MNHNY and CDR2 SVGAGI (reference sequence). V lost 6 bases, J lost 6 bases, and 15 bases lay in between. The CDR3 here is CASRSGTGGNEQFF. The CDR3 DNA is TGTGCCAGCAGGTCCGGGACTGGGGGCAATGAGCAGTTCTTC.

The CDR3: CASSVSGVLTYNEQFF. DNA of the CDR3: TGTGCCAGTAGTGTCTCCGGGGTCCTTACTTACAATGAGCAGTTCTTC. The chain joins TRBV19 to TRBJ2-1, with D tentatively TRBD2 (5 bases). Germline assignment: CDR1 LNHDA and CDR2 SQIVND (reference sequence). The CDR3 is made up of 16 amino acids. The germline V and J ends were trimmed by 5 bases and 4 bases, with 18 bases remaining between them.

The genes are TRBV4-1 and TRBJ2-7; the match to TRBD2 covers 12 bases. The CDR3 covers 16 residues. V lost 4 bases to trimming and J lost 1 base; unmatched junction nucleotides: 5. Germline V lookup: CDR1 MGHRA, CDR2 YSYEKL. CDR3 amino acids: CASSLRTSGTSYEQYF. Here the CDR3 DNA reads TGCGCCAGCAGCCTCCGGACTAGCGGGACTTCCTACGAGCAGTACTTC.

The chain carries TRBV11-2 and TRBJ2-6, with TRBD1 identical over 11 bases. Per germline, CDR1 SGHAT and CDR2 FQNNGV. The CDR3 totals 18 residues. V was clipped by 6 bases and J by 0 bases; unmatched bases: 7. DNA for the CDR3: TGTGCCAGCAGGGCCCTCGGGACAGGGGGCTCTGGGGCCAACGTCCTGACTTTC. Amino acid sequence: CASRALGTGGSGANVLTF.

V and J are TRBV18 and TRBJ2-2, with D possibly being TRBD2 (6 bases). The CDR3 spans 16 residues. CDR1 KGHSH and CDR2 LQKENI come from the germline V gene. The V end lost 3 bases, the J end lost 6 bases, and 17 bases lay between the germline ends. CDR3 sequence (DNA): TGTGCCAGCTCACCTGCAACCCCACTAGCCTCCGGGGAGCTGTTTTTT. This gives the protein CASSPATPLASGELFF.

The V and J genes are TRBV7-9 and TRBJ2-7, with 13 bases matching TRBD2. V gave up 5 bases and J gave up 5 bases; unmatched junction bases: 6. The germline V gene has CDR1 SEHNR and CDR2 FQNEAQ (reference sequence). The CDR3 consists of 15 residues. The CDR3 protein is CASSIGLAGVDEQYF. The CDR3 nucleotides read TGTGCCAGCAGCATCGGACTAGCGGGAGTCGACGAGCAGTACTTC.

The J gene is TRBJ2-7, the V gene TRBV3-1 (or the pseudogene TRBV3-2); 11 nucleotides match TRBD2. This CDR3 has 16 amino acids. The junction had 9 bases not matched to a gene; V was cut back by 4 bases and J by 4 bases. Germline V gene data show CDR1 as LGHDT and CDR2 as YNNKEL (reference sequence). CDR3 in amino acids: CASSPGVAGGGYEQYF. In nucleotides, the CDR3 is TGTGCCAGCAGCCCCGGGGTAGCGGGGGGGGGATACGAGCAGTACTTC.

DNA for the CDR3: TGTGCCAGCAGCTCCTTCAGGGTACCTCGAGGAAACACCATATATTTT. Translation: CASSSFRVPRGNTIYF. The chain uses TRBV7-8 and TRBJ1-3, with D possibly TRBD1 on 5 matching bases. V was shortened by 4 bases and J by 4 bases, with 17 bases between the two germline ends. The CDR3 runs to 16 residues. Germline V lookup: CDR1 SGHVS, CDR2 FQNEAQ.

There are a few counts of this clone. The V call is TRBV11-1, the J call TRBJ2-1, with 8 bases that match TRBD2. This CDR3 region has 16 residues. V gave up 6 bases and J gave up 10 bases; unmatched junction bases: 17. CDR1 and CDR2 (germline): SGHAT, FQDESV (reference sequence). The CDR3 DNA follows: TGTGCCAGCAGGTCAGGACTAGCCGGGGTAGCCGGAGAGCAGTTCTTC. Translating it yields CASRSGLAGVAGEQFF. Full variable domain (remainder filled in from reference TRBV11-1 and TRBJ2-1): EAEVAQSPRYKITEKSQAVAFWCDPISGHATLYWYRQILGQGPELLVQFQDESVVDDSQLPKDRFSAERLKGVDSTLKIQPAELGDSAMYLCASRSGLAGVAGEQFFGPGTRLTVL.

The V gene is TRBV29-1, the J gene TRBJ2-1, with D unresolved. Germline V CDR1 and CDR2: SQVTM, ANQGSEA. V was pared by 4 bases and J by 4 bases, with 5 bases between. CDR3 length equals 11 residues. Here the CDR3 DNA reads TGCAGCGTTGTAAATTACAATGAGCAGTTCTTC. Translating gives CSVVNYNEQFF.

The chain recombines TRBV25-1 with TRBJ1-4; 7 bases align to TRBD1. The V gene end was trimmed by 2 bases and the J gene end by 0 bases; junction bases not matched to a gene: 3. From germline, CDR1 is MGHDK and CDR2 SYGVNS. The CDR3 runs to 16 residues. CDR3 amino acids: CASSENRGATNEKLFF. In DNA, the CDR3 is TGTGCCAGCAGTGAAAACAGGGGAGCAACTAATGAAAAACTGTTTTTT.

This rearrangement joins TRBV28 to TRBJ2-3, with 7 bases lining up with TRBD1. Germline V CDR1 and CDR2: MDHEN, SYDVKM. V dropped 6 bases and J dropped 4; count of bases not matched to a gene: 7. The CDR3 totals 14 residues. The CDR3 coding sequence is TGTGCCAGCAGGTCTTACAGGGGCGCAGATACGCAGTATTTT. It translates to CASRSYRGADTQYF.

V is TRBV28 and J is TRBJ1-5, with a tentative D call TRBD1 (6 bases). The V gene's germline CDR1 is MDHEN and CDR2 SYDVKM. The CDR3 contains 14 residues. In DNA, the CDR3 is TGTGCAGCCGCGGGGGCGCATCGCAATCAGCCCCAGCATTTT. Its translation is CAAAGAHRNQPQHF.

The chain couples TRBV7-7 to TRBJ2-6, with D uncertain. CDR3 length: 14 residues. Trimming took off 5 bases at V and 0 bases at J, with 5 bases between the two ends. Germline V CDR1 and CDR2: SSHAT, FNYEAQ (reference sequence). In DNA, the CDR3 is TGTGCCAGCAGCCCCTTCTCTGGGGCCAACGTCCTGACTTTC. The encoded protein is CASSPFSGANVLTF.

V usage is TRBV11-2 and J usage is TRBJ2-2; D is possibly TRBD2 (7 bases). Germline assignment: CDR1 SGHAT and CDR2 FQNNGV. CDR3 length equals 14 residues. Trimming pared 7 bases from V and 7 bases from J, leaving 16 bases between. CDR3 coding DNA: TGTGCCAGCACCCCGAGGGGGGGGGACGGGGAGCTGTTTTTT. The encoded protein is CASTPRGGDGELFF.

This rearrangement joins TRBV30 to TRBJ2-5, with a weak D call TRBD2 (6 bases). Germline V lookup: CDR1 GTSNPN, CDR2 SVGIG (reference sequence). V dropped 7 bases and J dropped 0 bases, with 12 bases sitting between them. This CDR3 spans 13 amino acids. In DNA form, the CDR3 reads TGTGCCTCCGCACGGACTAACCAAGAGACCCAGTACTTC. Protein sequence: CASARTNQETQYF.

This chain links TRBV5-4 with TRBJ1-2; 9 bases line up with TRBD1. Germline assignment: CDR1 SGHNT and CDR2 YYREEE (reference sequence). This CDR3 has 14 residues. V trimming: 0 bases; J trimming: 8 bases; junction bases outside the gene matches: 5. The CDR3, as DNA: TGTGCCAGCAGCTTGGTACAGGGGGCGGGGGGCTACACCTTC. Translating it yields CASSLVQGAGGYTF.